The rows below give T cell receptor beta chains drawn from one sample of a study of lymphopenia after photon versus proton radiotherapy. Produced via immunoSEQ multiplex PCR; TCRdb's table is partial and in-frame only. The sample consists of about 27,000 clones, around 90% of them appearing once. Material: peripheral blood, obtained from a patient treated with photon-based radiotherapy. These receptors were collected from a man aged 45 to 65 with gastric cancer. Each CDR3 is given with its conserved first and last residue. The D gene is left open where the match is weak. Clone size is shown for a subset of rows, as once, few, many or a class of expanded clone.

V	D	J	size	DNA	CDR3
TRBV10-3	TRBD1	TRBJ2-1	-	TGTGCCATCAGTGTGGACAGGGGGGTCAATGAGCAGTTCTTC	CAISVDRGVNEQFF
TRBV7-3	TRBD2	TRBJ2-1	-	TGTGCCAGCAGCCCCGCGACTAGCGGGAGACAGTTCTTC	CASSPATSGRQFF
TRBV6-5	-	TRBJ2-1	-	TGTGCCAGCAGTTACTCCGGAGGAAAGGCCTACAATGAGCAGTTCTTC	CASSYSGGKAYNEQFF
TRBV5-1	TRBD1	TRBJ1-1	-	TGCGCCAGCAGCTGGGGGACAGTCACTGAAGCTTTCTTT	CASSWGTVTEAFF
TRBV18	-	TRBJ2-1	-	TGTGCCAGCTCACCCTCCCAAGGCGCAGTAAATGAGCAGTTCTTC	CASSPSQGAVNEQFF
TRBV6-5	-	TRBJ1-5	-	TGTGCCAGCAGCCTACTGGGCGGCAATCAGCCCCAGCATTTT	CASSLLGGNQPQHF
TRBV18	-	TRBJ1-6	few	TGTGCCAGCTCGTCCGGGACTCCCTCACCCCTCCACTTT	CASSSGTPSPLHF
TRBV10-2	-	TRBJ1-6	-	TGCGCCAGCAGTGAGTTACGCTCCTATAATTCACCCCTCCACTTT	CASSELRSYNSPLHF
TRBV15	-	TRBJ2-5	-	TGTGCCACCAGCAGAGTCGCAGGGAAAGAGACCCAGTACTTC	CATSRVAGKETQYF
TRBV11-1	-	TRBJ2-7	-	TGTGCCAGCAGCTTCGGACTCCAGCTTTACGAGCAGTACTTC	CASSFGLQLYEQYF
TRBV9	-	TRBJ2-1	-	TGTGCCAGCAGCGTAGGGAGTGAGCAGTTCTTC	CASSVGSEQFF
TRBV7-8	-	TRBJ2-2	-	TGTGCCAGCAGCTGGGTAGCCGCGAACACCGGGGAGCTGTTTTTT	CASSWVAANTGELFF
TRBV10-3	TRBD1	TRBJ1-4	once	TGTGCCACCAGGGGGGGTACGGAAAAACTGTTTTTT	CATRGGTEKLFF
TRBV6-4	TRBD1	TRBJ2-2	-	TGTGCCAGCAGGAAGGACAGGGCTGACGGGGAGCTGTTTTTT	CASRKDRADGELFF
TRBV30	-	TRBJ1-1	once	TGTGCCTGGAGTTCACAGGCGGACACTGAAGCTTTCTTT	CAWSSQADTEAFF
TRBV5-1	-	TRBJ2-4	-	TGCGCCAGCAGCCTTGCTCGAGAAAACATTCAGTACTTC	CASSLARENIQYF
TRBV27	TRBD2	TRBJ2-5	-	TGTGCCAGCAGTCACGGGACTAGCGGGGAGACCCAGTACTTC	CASSHGTSGETQYF
TRBV4-3	-	TRBJ1-1	few	TGCGCCAGCAGCCTTCAGACCATCACTGAAGCTTTCTTT	CASSLQTITEAFF
TRBV10-3	-	TRBJ1-5	-	TGTGCCATCAGTGAGCTCGACACGTATCAGCCCCAGCATTTT	CAISELDTYQPQHF
TRBV9	-	TRBJ2-5	-	TGTGCCAGCAGCCACTCTGGGAGCGGGGACAGGACCCAGTACTTC	CASSHSGSGDRTQYF
TRBV2	TRBD2	TRBJ2-5	-	TGTGCCAGCAAGGTCCTAGCGGGGGAGAAAGAGACCCAGTACTTC	CASKVLAGEKETQYF
TRBV10-1	-	TRBJ2-1	-	TGCGCCAGCAGTCCAGGGATGTACAATGAGCAGTTCTTC	CASSPGMYNEQFF
TRBV19	TRBD1	TRBJ1-5	-	TGTGCCAGTAGTCCCGGGACAGGATGGCCCCAGCATTTT	CASSPGTGWPQHF
TRBV19	-	TRBJ2-5	-	TGTGCCAGTGGACAAGGGGCGGAGACCCAGTACTTC	CASGQGAETQYF
TRBV30	TRBD1	TRBJ1-2	-	TGTGCCTGGACCTTTAGGACAGGGCCAGAAGCTAACTATGGCTACACCTTC	CAWTFRTGPEANYGYTF
TRBV7-3	-	TRBJ2-1	-	TGTGCCAGCAGCTTAACTGCGGGGGCCGACAATGAGCAGTTCTTC	CASSLTAGADNEQFF